Listed below are T cell receptor beta chains from one sample, sequenced in a study of blood T cell repertoires in COVID-19. Produced via immunoSEQ multiplex PCR; TCRdb's table is partial and in-frame only. This table holds 200,000 to 250,000 clones, about 90% found once. Sample: PBMCs or T cells enriched from blood (not recorded which). The receptors originated from a man aged 45-60 years who had been exposed to COVID-19. Both conserved end residues are part of each CDR3. D genes are given only for firm matches. For some rows the clone size is stated as once, few or many, or as a class when expanded; others skip it.

size	D	V	J	DNA	CDR3
-	TRBD2	TRBV10-2	TRBJ2-7	TGCGCCACCAGCGGGGGGTACGAGCAGTACTTC	CATSGGYEQYF
-	-	TRBV21-1	TRBJ1-5	TGTGCCAGCAGCAAAGCGCCTGACAGGTCTTTGCCCACACATCAGCCCCAGCATTTT	CASSKAPDRSLPTHQPQHF
-	-	TRBV28	TRBJ1-5	TGTGCCAGCAGGGGGGAGACAGTCCTTAGGGGGTATAGCAATCAGCCCCAGCATTTT	CASRGETVLRGYSNQPQHF
-	TRBD1	TRBV5-1	TRBJ1-1	TGCGCCAGCAGCTTTGACAGGCGGAGGGGGCTTGGCACTGAAGCTTTCTTT	CASSFDRRRGLGTEAFF
-	-	TRBV7-9	TRBJ2-2	TGTGCCAGCAGCTTAGGGAGTAACGGGGAGCTGTTTTTT	CASSLGSNGELFF
-	TRBD2	TRBV10-3	TRBJ2-3	TGTGCCATCAGTCGACTAGCGGGGGGGATCACAGATACGCAGTATTTT	CAISRLAGGITDTQYF
-	-	TRBV7-9	TRBJ2-1	TGTGCCAGCAGTTCAGACCGGCAACAGGGCCATGAGTCGGAGTTCTTC	CASSSDRQQGHESEFF
-	-	TRBV11-2	TRBJ2-7	TGTGCCAGCAGCTTAGGAACAGGGACCTACGAGCAGTACTTC	CASSLGTGTYEQYF
-	-	TRBV3-1/TRBV3-2	TRBJ2-2	TGTGCCAGCAGCCAATTACAGAACACCGGGGAGCTGTTTTTT	CASSQLQNTGELFF
once	TRBD2	TRBV3-1/TRBV3-2	TRBJ2-3	TGTGCCAGCAGCCAAGTAGGTAGCGGGGTCCGCACAGATACGCAGTATTTT	CASSQVGSGVRTDTQYF
-	TRBD1	TRBV28	TRBJ2-1	TGTGCCAGCAGCGGACAGGGGGACTCCTACAATGAGCAGTTCTTC	CASSGQGDSYNEQFF
-	TRBD1	TRBV5-1	TRBJ2-3	TGCGCCAGCAGCTTAGAAATCAAGGGGGCCCGAGCCCCAGATACGCAGTATTTT	CASSLEIKGARAPDTQYF
once	TRBD1	TRBV27	TRBJ2-7	TGTGCCAGCAGGGGACAGGGGGGGGGCTACGAGCAGTACTTC	CASRGQGGGYEQYF
-	TRBD1	TRBV5-4	TRBJ2-7	TGTGCCAGCAGCCCCCACCGGACAGGGATCGAGTACGAGCAGTACTTC	CASSPHRTGIEYEQYF
few	-	TRBV7-9	TRBJ2-5	TGTGCCAGCAGTCCGATAGGGGACACCCCGTACTTC	CASSPIGDTPYF
-	-	TRBV6-5	TRBJ1-1	TGTGCCAGCAGTTACTCCCAGGGGAGCACTGAAGCTTTCTTT	CASSYSQGSTEAFF
-	-	TRBV28	TRBJ2-1	TGTGCCAGCAGTGTACTCGGGGAGTCCAATGAGCAGTTCTTC	CASSVLGESNEQFF
-	-	TRBV7-9	TRBJ2-2	TGTGCCAGCAGCCCCTTAAGCGCCGGGGAGCTGTTTTTT	CASSPLSAGELFF
-	TRBD2	TRBV10-2	TRBJ2-5	TGCGCCAGCAGTGAGTCGGCTAGCGGGAGGTTCCCCCAAGAGACCCAGTACTTC	CASSESASGRFPQETQYF
once	TRBD2	TRBV5-1	TRBJ2-7	TGCGCCAGCAGCTTGGCGCTAGCGGGGTACGGCGAGCAGTACTTC	CASSLALAGYGEQYF
-	TRBD1	TRBV18	TRBJ1-1	TGTGCCAGCTCACCACTCCTATCGGGACAGGGGGCAGGTAACACTGAAGCTTTCTTT	CASSPLLSGQGAGNTEAFF
-	-	TRBV7-3	TRBJ1-2	TGTGCCAGCAGCGAATACCAGGGGTCACTAGTCGGCTACACCTTC	CASSEYQGSLVGYTF
once	TRBD2	TRBV5-1	TRBJ2-2	TGCGCCAGCACCGAATTGACTAGCGGGGGGGCCACCGGGGAGCTGTTTTTT	CASTELTSGGATGELFF
-	-	TRBV18	TRBJ2-7	TGTGCCAGCTCACCGGCCCCTGAAGGACAGTCCAAGCAGTACTTC	CASSPAPEGQSKQYF
-	-	TRBV7-9	TRBJ2-3	TGTGCCAGCAGTCCGACTAGCACAGATACGCAGTATTTT	CASSPTSTDTQYF
-	-	TRBV7-3	TRBJ2-3	TGTGCCAGCAGCTTATTGGGCGGGGGCCTGAGGACAGATACGCAGTATTTT	CASSLLGGGLRTDTQYF
-	TRBD1	TRBV6-5	TRBJ1-2	TGTGCCAGCAGTTACGGACAGGGGGGACGAAGTGGCTACACCTTC	CASSYGQGGRSGYTF
-	-	TRBV28	TRBJ2-7	TGTGCCACCTGGGGCAGCACACCGACCTACGAGCAGTACTTC	CATWGSTPTYEQYF
-	-	TRBV28	TRBJ1-2	TGTGCCAGCAGCCTTGGAGCAGGGCCAGGCTATGGCTACACCTTC	CASSLGAGPGYGYTF
-	TRBD1	TRBV5-4	TRBJ1-1	TGTGCCAGCAGTCAGAGACAGGGTAACACTGAAGCTTTCTTT	CASSQRQGNTEAFF
-	TRBD1	TRBV7-2	TRBJ1-2	TGTGCCAGCAGCCGGGGACAGGGGGAATCTGGCTACACCTTC	CASSRGQGESGYTF
once	-	TRBV6-1	TRBJ1-2	TGTGCCAGCAGTGAATTTGGCAGGGACTATGGCTACACCTTC	CASSEFGRDYGYTF
-	-	TRBV9	TRBJ1-6	TGTGCCAGCAGCCAATTTACAGGATTTAATTCACCCCTCCACTTT	CASSQFTGFNSPLHF
-	TRBD2	TRBV5-4	TRBJ2-1	TGTGCCAGCAGCCCGAGCGGGAGCTCCTACAATGAGCAGTTCTTC	CASSPSGSSYNEQFF
-	TRBD1	TRBV4-1	TRBJ1-4	TGCGCCAGCAGCTACACAGGGGTCCGAAATGAAAAACTGTTTTTT	CASSYTGVRNEKLFF
-	-	TRBV5-6	TRBJ2-2	TGTGCCAGCAGCTTGCAAATTGGAGCCGGGGAGCTGTTTTTT	CASSLQIGAGELFF
-	TRBD2	TRBV14	TRBJ2-1	TGTGCCAGCAGCTTCCGTGGGACTAGCGGCTACAATGAGCAGTTCTTC	CASSFRGTSGYNEQFF